The present T cell receptor (beta chain) was sequenced within a study of blood T cell repertoires in COVID-19. About the study: Nucleic acid was either cDNA or gDNA, and it came from T cells, B-cell-depleted T cells, or PBMCs.

CDR3 length equals 16 residues. V was pared by 6 bases and J by 2 bases, with 9 bases of the junction left unmatched. Germline-derived CDR1 and CDR2 are MGHDK and SYGVNS. Profiled with immunoSEQ multiplex PCR; TCRdb holds only in-frame clones, not every one. This sample has around 360,000 clones; about 90% occur once, and the top ten carry around 1.9%. This clone was detected a few times. The study assigned cohorts using participant-reported clinical history. The sequence derives from a man aged 35 to 55 in a cohort exposed to, infected with or recovered from COVID-19 (not recorded which). The rearrangement joins TRBV25-1 to TRBJ2-2; TRBD1 matches 7 bases. Sequenced material: PBMCs or T cells enriched from blood (not recorded which). CDR3 sequence reads: CASSARTGANTGELFF. Written as DNA, the CDR3 is TGTGCCAGCAGCGCAAGGACAGGCGCTAACACCGGGGAGCTGTTTTTT.